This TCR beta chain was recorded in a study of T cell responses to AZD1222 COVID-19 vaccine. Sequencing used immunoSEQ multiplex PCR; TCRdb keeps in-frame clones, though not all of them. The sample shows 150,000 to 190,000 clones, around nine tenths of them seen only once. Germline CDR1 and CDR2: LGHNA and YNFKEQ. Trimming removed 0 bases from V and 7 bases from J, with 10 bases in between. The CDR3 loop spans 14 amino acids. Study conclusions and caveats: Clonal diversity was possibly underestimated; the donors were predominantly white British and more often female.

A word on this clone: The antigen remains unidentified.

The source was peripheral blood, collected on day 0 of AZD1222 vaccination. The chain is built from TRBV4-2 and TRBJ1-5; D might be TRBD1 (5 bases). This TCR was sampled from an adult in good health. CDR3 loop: CASSQDRGTQPQHF. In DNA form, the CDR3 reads TGTGCCAGCAGCCAAGATCGTGGGACCCAGCCCCAGCATTTT.